The clone carrying this TCR beta chain was counted many times. Its specificity is unknown. TCRdb recomputed calls from the 5' RACE reads with MiXCR, one row per CDR3 protein. The data contain some 200,000 distinct CDR3 sequences, around 7.9% of them seen just once; the ten biggest clones take up 13% to 15%. These data originate in a study of CD8 T cells in ankylosing spondylitis. The V segment lost 0 bases and the J segment 5 bases; nucleotides outside the gene matches: 7. The CDR3 is made up of 16 amino acids. Germline V gene sequence: CDR1 MNHEY, CDR2 SMNVEV (reference sequence). General study points: What appeared characteristic of ankylosing spondylitis blood was a TCR beta motif of several highly homologous variants.

The clonotype comes from a male donor with ankylosing spondylitis. The sample was blood, either unsorted or a sorted T cell fraction (not recorded which). This chain uses TRBV27 with TRBJ2-7, with 10 bases aligning to TRBD2. DNA for the CDR3: TGTGCCAGCAGTTTATCGTTACTAGCGGGACAAAACGAGCAGTACTTC. Amino acid sequence: CASSLSLLAGQNEQYF.